This T cell receptor beta chain was sequenced in a study of early stage breast cancer tumors. Study in general: Samples were sequenced at approximately 10-fold average coverage. Findings and caveats of the study: Blood repertoires resembled normal breast more than tumor. Compared with adjacent normal breast tissue, tumors showed 2 to 2.5-fold greater T cell density and higher clonality.

With respect to this clone: Its antigen is not identified.

Generated by immunoSEQ multiplex PCR, the TCRdb table keeps only in-frame clones and is missing some. Of fewer than 80,000 clones listed, more than 70% are singletons. Trimming cost V 11 bases and J 8 bases, with 19 bases left between them. The CDR3 covers 13 residues. Germline CDR1 and CDR2: SNHLY and FYNNEI. The sequence came from a person aged 40 to 49 with breast cancer. The V and J genes are TRBV2 and TRBJ2-1; D possibly corresponds to TRBD2 (5 bases). Input material: blood. The chain's CDR3 is CAGSDSPVHEQFF. In DNA, the CDR3 is TGTGCCGGATCGGACTCGCCTGTTCATGAGCAGTTCTTC.